These T cell receptor beta chains were read from a single sample in a study of CD8 T cells in Susac syndrome. TCRdb recomputed calls from the immunoSEQ multiplex PCR reads with MiXCR, one row per CDR3 protein. The repertoire holds 45,000 to 60,000 distinct CDR3 sequences, with 93% as singletons. Sequencing was done on a sample of CD8+ T cells from PBMCs. These receptors all come from a human donor with multiple sclerosis. Both conserved end residues are part of each CDR3. Fields, in order: clone size, J gene, V gene, D gene, CDR3 DNA, CDR3 protein. D genes are given only for firm matches. Clone size is stated in some rows and not others, as once, few, many or a class when expanded.

NA	TRBJ2-1	TRBV6-5	TRBD1	TGTGCCAGCAGCTCCGGACAGGGGACCTACAATGAGCAGTTCTTC	CASSSGQGTYNEQFF
NA	TRBJ2-2	TRBV27	NA	TGTGCCAGCAGTCCCGGGGGCGGGGAGCTGTTTTTT	CASSPGGGELFF
NA	TRBJ2-7	TRBV4-3	NA	TGCGCCAGCAGCCAAGATCTTAGGGACTCCGGGAGACAACATTACGAGCAGTACTTC	CASSQDLRDSGRQHYEQYF
NA	TRBJ1-1	TRBV6-5	NA	TGTGCCAGCAGGAGGACAGTCATTGAGGCTGAAGCTTTCTTT	CASRRTVIEAEAFF
NA	TRBJ2-2	TRBV7-3	TRBD2	TGTGCCAGCAGCTTATATGGTAGCGGGGCGATCGGGGAGCTGTTTTTT	CASSLYGSGAIGELFF
NA	TRBJ2-1	TRBV29-1	NA	TGCAGCGTTGAAGTAAGTTCCACAGGTGGGAACTACAATGAGCAGTTCTTC	CSVEVSSTGGNYNEQFF
NA	TRBJ1-1	TRBV6-5	NA	TGTGCCAGCAGTTATAGGCCGGGGGGGCAAGCTTTCTTT	CASSYRPGGQAFF
NA	TRBJ1-1	TRBV6-2/TRBV6-3	NA	TGTGCCAGCAGTTACCACTCTCGGGTCTGGGGCACTGAAGCTTTCTTT	CASSYHSRVWGTEAFF
NA	TRBJ2-7	TRBV9	TRBD2	TGTGCCAGCAGCCCCTGGAGTAGCGGGGGGTCCGAGCAGTACTTC	CASSPWSSGGSEQYF
once	TRBJ2-7	TRBV28	TRBD2	TGTGCCAGCAGCCTAATCCTACTAGCGGGGGACTACGAGCAGTACTTC	CASSLILLAGDYEQYF
NA	TRBJ2-2	TRBV19	NA	TGTGCCAGTAGTATTCGAGCGTCCGGGGAGCTGTTTTTT	CASSIRASGELFF
once	TRBJ2-7	TRBV15	TRBD2	TGTGCCACCGGGAGGGACCAGGAGGGTTTTCTCCACGAGCAGTACTTC	CATGRDQEGFLHEQYF
NA	TRBJ2-2	TRBV12-3/TRBV12-4	NA	TGTGCCAGCAGTTTATCGGACAGCTCCACCGGGGAGCTGTTTTTT	CASSLSDSSTGELFF
NA	TRBJ2-1	TRBV27	TRBD1	TGTGCCAGCAGTATAGGGACAGCCAACTACAATGAGCAGTTCTTC	CASSIGTANYNEQFF
NA	TRBJ1-5	TRBV20-1	TRBD1	TGCAGTGCCGTCGGGACAGGGGGCGGTCAGCCCCAGCATTTT	CSAVGTGGGQPQHF
NA	TRBJ2-3	TRBV9	NA	TGTGCCAGCAGCGTAGGAAGGGACATGGTAGATACGCAGTATTTT	CASSVGRDMVDTQYF
once	TRBJ1-5	TRBV7-9	TRBD1	TGTGCCAGCAGCCCTCCGGGGACAGGGTCTCAGCCCCAGCATTTT	CASSPPGTGSQPQHF
NA	TRBJ2-7	TRBV9	NA	TGTGCCAGCAGCGAGACAGGCTACGAGCAGTACTTC	CASSETGYEQYF
NA	TRBJ2-2	TRBV2	NA	TGTGCTGAAGGCGGGGATCAAAGGACCGGGGAGCTGTTTTTT	CAEGGDQRTGELFF
NA	TRBJ1-2	TRBV5-6	NA	TGTGCCAGCAGCTCCCTTCGAGAGGGGGCTAACTATGGCTACACCTTC	CASSSLREGANYGYTF
NA	TRBJ2-2	TRBV12-3/TRBV12-4	NA	TGTGCCAGCAGTTTCAGGCCGGGTTCGGTCGGGGAGCTGTTTTTT	CASSFRPGSVGELFF
NA	TRBJ2-3	TRBV14	NA	TGTGCCAGCAGCCAAGATCTCGTGGCAGATACGCAGTATTTT	CASSQDLVADTQYF
once	TRBJ2-3	TRBV27	NA	TGTGCCACGATGAGGCAGGCAGATACGCAGTATTTT	CATMRQADTQYF
NA	TRBJ1-1	TRBV20-1	NA	TGCAGTGCTAGAGTCGAGGGACGGCAGAACACTGAAGCTTTCTTT	CSARVEGRQNTEAFF
once	TRBJ2-3	TRBV9	NA	TGTGCCAGCAGCACATCAGGCGCGAGGGTTTCGCAGTATTTT	CASSTSGARVSQYF
NA	TRBJ2-1	TRBV4-2	NA	TGTGCCAGCAGCCAAATTCTCAGGGGGGCCTACAATGAGCAGTTCTTC	CASSQILRGAYNEQFF
NA	TRBJ2-5	TRBV12-3/TRBV12-4	TRBD2	TGTGCCAGCAGTATAAGCGGGGGCCAAGAGACCCAGTACTTC	CASSISGGQETQYF
NA	TRBJ2-1	TRBV11-2	TRBD2	TGTGCCAGCCTACCCCTGGATAGCGGGGGCACCGCCTACAATGAGCAGTTCTTC	CASLPLDSGGTAYNEQFF
NA	TRBJ2-5	TRBV30	TRBD1	TGTGCCTCCCACTCCGAGGTGGGACAGGGGTCCCAAGAGACCCAGTACTTC	CASHSEVGQGSQETQYF
NA	TRBJ1-3	TRBV20-1	TRBD1	TGCAGTGCTAGCCCACCGGACAGGTTCTCTGGAAACACCATATATTTT	CSASPPDRFSGNTIYF
NA	TRBJ2-1	TRBV6-4	NA	TGTGCCAGCAGTGACCAGGGGAGGGATGAGCAGTTCTTC	CASSDQGRDEQFF
NA	TRBJ2-3	TRBV10-3	NA	TGTGCCATCAGTGAGTCAGTACGGGGTCCAGATACGCAGTATTTT	CAISESVRGPDTQYF
NA	TRBJ2-7	TRBV4-1	NA	TGCGCCAGCAGCCAAGGGGCATTAACCTACGAGCAGTACTTC	CASSQGALTYEQYF
once	TRBJ1-4	TRBV7-9	NA	TGTGCCAGCAGCTTAAGTACAGGGAATGAAAAACTGTTTTTT	CASSLSTGNEKLFF
NA	TRBJ2-3	TRBV4-1	TRBD1	TGCGCCAGCAGCCAACGACAGGGTGGTAGGGGCACAGATACGCAGTATTTT	CASSQRQGGRGTDTQYF
NA	TRBJ2-7	TRBV6-1	TRBD1	TGTGCCAGCAGTCCGACCGGGACAGGGATCCCCTACTACTACGAGCAGTACTTC	CASSPTGTGIPYYYEQYF
NA	TRBJ1-2	TRBV19	NA	TGTGCCAGTAGTGGGGGATATGGCTACACCTTC	CASSGGYGYTF
NA	TRBJ1-3	TRBV27	TRBD1	TGTGCCAGCAGCTCCCTGGCAGGGGGCATCTCTGGAAACACCATATATTTT	CASSSLAGGISGNTIYF
NA	TRBJ1-1	TRBV7-9	NA	TGTGCCAGCAGCTCCCTGGGGGGTTACCAATTGAACACTGAAGCTTTCTTT	CASSSLGGYQLNTEAFF
few	TRBJ2-2	TRBV12-3/TRBV12-4	NA	TGTGCCAGCAGTTTTTCCGGGGAGCTGTTTTTT	CASSFSGELFF
NA	TRBJ2-2	TRBV27	TRBD1	TGTGCCAGCAGTCTAAGGACCTCACAGGGGGCCGGGGAGCTGTTTTTT	CASSLRTSQGAGELFF
NA	TRBJ1-1	TRBV20-1	NA	TGCAGTGCTAGATACAGGGTGAGGAACACTGAAGCTTTCTTT	CSARYRVRNTEAFF